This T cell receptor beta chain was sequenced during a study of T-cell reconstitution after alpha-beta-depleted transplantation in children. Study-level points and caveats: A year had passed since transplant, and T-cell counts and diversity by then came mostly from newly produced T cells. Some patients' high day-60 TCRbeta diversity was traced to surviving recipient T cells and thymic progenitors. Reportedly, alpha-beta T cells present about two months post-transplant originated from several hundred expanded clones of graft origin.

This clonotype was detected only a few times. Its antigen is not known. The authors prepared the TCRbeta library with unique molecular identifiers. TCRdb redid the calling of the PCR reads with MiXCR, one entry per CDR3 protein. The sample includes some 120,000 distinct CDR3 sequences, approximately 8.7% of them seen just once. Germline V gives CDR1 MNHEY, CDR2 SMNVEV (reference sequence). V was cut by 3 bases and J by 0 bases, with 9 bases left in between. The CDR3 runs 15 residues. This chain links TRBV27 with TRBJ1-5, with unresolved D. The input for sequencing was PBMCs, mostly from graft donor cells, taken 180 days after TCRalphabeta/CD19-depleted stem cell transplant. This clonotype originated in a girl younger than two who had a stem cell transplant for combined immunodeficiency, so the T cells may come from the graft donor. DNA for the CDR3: TGTGCCAGCAGTTTTGGCATTAATAGCAATCAGCCCCAGCATTTT. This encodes CASSFGINSNQPQHF.